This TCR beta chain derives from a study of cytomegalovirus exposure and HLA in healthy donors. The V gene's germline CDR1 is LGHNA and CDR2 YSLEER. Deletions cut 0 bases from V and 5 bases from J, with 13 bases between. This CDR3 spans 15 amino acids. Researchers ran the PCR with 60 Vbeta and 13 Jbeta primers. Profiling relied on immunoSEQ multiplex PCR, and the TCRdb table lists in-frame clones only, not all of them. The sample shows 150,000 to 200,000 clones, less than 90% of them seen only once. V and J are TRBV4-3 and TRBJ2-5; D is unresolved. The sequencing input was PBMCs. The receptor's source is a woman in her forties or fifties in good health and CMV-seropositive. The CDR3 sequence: CASSQEVWSGETQYF. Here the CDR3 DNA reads TGCGCCAGCAGCCAAGAGGTCTGGAGTGGGGAGACCCAGTACTTC.